This TCR beta chain was profiled in a study of blood T cell repertoires in COVID-19. Study summary: Sources were T cells, B-cell-depleted T cells, or PBMCs; the material itself was cDNA or gDNA.

Germline trimming cut 0 bases from V and 2 bases from J; bases unmatched to any gene: 5. The germline V gene encodes CDR1 SGDLS and CDR2 YYNGEE. CDR3 size: 16 residues. In the source study's methods: Amplification of reference gene primers was used by the study to estimate nucleated cell counts. Data came from immunoSEQ multiplex PCR; TCRdb stores just in-frame clones and leaves some out. Clonal size and the V and J genes are those of that table, whereas D and trimming came from the DNA. The sample contains roughly 130,000 clones, roughly 88% of which appear only once. The chain carries TRBV9 and TRBJ2-5, with 9 bases identical to TRBD2. The source is a man aged 60-69 years with active or convalescent COVID-19. The sample consisted of peripheral blood. CDR3 sequence: CASSVVASGAQETQYF. In DNA, the CDR3 is TGTGCCAGCAGCGTAGTAGCTAGCGGGGCACAAGAGACCCAGTACTTC.